This TCR beta chain is from a study of T cell repertoires in cytomegalovirus infection. Study summary: Signatures in public TCR beta sequences pointed to both CMV infection and matching HLA type.

The V and J ends lost 5 bases and 3 bases, in that order; junction bases with no gene match: 4. This CDR3 region has 13 residues. Findings and caveats of the study: Using cumulative public TCR beta family frequency, the authors identified those who carried CMV together with the relevant HLA. CMV-specific TCR beta clonotypes restricted by HLA-C dominated the ex vivo response.

Via MiXCR, TCRdb re-called the reads, giving one row per CDR3 protein. Of under 100,000 distinct CDR3 sequences in the sample, roughly 3.6% are singletons; the top ten hold approximately 4.6%. This clonotype was detected ten times or more. Its antigen is unidentified. This chain connects TRBV12-3 or TRBV12-4 to TRBJ2-7, with 7 positions matching TRBD1. Material: PBMCs. This clonotype originated in a human donor in good health (CMV status not recorded). Some clones in this sample may be carry-over from other donors' samples. This chain's CDR3 is CASSRGQLYEQYF. CDR3 DNA: TGTGCCAGCAGTCGGGGACAGCTCTACGAGCAGTACTTC.